What follows are 7 T cell receptor beta chains derived from one specimen sequenced in a study of CD8 T cells in Susac syndrome. About 0.45 to 1 ug RNA was reverse transcribed with random hexamers. A single record per CDR3 protein comes from TCRdb applying MiXCR to the immunoSEQ multiplex PCR reads. The sample has 180,000 or so distinct CDR3 sequences, roughly 94% seen once. The sequencing sample was made of CD4+ T cells from PBMCs. The receptor set was obtained from a human donor in good health.

Here the CDR3 DNA reads TGCAGTGTGGGTTTAGCGGGAGTCGAGCAGTTCTTC. Translation gives CSVGLAGVEQFF. This chain links TRBV20-1 with TRBJ2-1; the match to TRBD2 covers 9 bases. The germline V gene encodes CDR1 DFQATT and CDR2 SNEGSKA (reference sequence). Losses at the gene ends were 7 bases for V and 10 bases for J; bases not matched to a gene: 8. The CDR3 contains 12 residues.

This chain links TRBV29-1 with TRBJ2-7; D may correspond to TRBD1 or TRBD2 (7 bases each). Germline-derived CDR1 and CDR2 are SQVTM and ANQGSEA. V gave up 2 bases and J gave up 2 bases, with 13 bases separating them. This CDR3 has 14 amino acids. The CDR3 coding sequence is TGCAGCGTTGAACCAGGGGGGGGGACCTACGAGCAGTACTTC. Its translation is CSVEPGGGTYEQYF.

This chain connects TRBV7-3 to TRBJ2-2; 9 bases are a match to TRBD2. V lost 5 bases, J lost 7 bases, and 11 bases stayed unmatched. The CDR3 runs 16 residues. Germline assignment: CDR1 SGHTA and CDR2 FQGTGA. CDR3 in amino acids: CASSTGLAPLGGELFF. The CDR3 DNA is TGTGCCAGCAGCACCGGACTAGCGCCACTGGGCGGGGAGCTGTTTTTT.

The chain joins TRBV28 to TRBJ2-6; TRBD1 or TRBD2 may be the D gene (5 bases each). V was trimmed by 3 bases and J by 3 bases, leaving 9 bases between them. There are 15 residues in the CDR3. Germline V gene lookup returns CDR1 MDHEN and CDR2 SYDVKM. This chain's CDR3 is CASSFPGRGANVLTF. DNA of the CDR3: TGTGCCAGCAGTTTCCCGGGACGTGGGGCCAACGTCCTGACTTTC.

J is TRBJ2-3 and V is TRBV2, with TRBD2 identical over 8 bases. The J segment lost 0 bases and the V segment lost 5 bases, leaving 4 bases of the junction unmatched. Germline assignment: CDR1 SNHLY and CDR2 FYNNEI. This CDR3 is built from 15 residues. CDR3 sequence: CASSNSGASTDTQYF. The DNA for the CDR3 is TGTGCCAGCAGTAATAGCGGGGCTAGCACAGATACGCAGTATTTT.

V and J are TRBV7-9 and TRBJ2-5, with D perhaps TRBD1 or TRBD2 (5 bases each). The CDR3 length is 15 residues. The V gene lost 5 bases and the J gene lost 1 base, with 14 bases spanning the gap. The germline V gene has CDR1 SEHNR and CDR2 FQNEAQ (reference sequence). The CDR3 coding sequence is TGTGCCAGCAGCCTAGGTCACGGGGCCCAAGAGACCCAGTACTTC. Protein: CASSLGHGAQETQYF.

V and J are TRBV29-1 and TRBJ2-2; 8 bases line up with TRBD1. CDR1 and CDR2 (germline): SQVTM, ANQGSEA. With 6 bases clipped from V and 4 bases from J, the junction kept 4 bases outside the gene matches. There are 13 residues in the CDR3. The CDR3: CSVRDRSTGELFF. In DNA, the CDR3 is TGCAGCGTCCGGGACAGGTCCACCGGGGAGCTGTTTTTT.